This entry lists 14 T cell receptor beta chains sequenced from one sample in a study of response to subunit inactivated influenza vaccine. TCRdb reanalysed the RT-PCR reads using MiXCR and keeps one entry per CDR3 protein. Of around 570,000 distinct CDR3 sequences in the sample, 6% to 9% were seen once. Source: PBMCs from blood, taken around 25 months after vaccination. The receptors were gathered from a man in his fifties or sixties who received an inactivated influenza vaccine.

This clonotype was recorded at least ten times. V gene TRBV12-3 or TRBV12-4 combines with J gene TRBJ2-4; 12 positions match TRBD1. V was pared by 1 base and J by 15 bases, with 4 bases of the junction left unmatched. The CDR3 is made up of 13 amino acids. The CDR3 region has the DNA TGTGCCAGCAGTTTAGGGGGACAGGGGGCGGGGTACTTC. Protein sequence: CASSLGGQGAGYF.

Points on this clonotype: This could be a read error, since a much larger clone is one nucleotide away. CDR3 coding DNA: TGCGCCAGCAGCGTAACCGTGACAGCTGGAAACACCATATATTTT. Its protein product is CASSVTVTAGNTIYF. The V gene is TRBV5-1, the J gene TRBJ1-3; D possibly corresponds to TRBD1 (5 bases). Germline CDR1 is SGHRS and CDR2 is YFSETQ. This CDR3 contains 15 residues. V dropped 4 bases and J dropped 2 bases, with 13 bases sitting between them.

This clonotype showed up many times. In DNA, the CDR3 is TGTGCCAGCAGTTCGGCTACCTTGCGAGAATCTGAGCAGTTCTTC. Translating gives CASSSATLRESEQFF. V gene TRBV12-3 or TRBV12-4 combines with J gene TRBJ2-1; D is undetermined. The ends were cut back, 4 bases at V and 9 bases at J, with 19 bases in the middle. This CDR3 is 15 amino acids long.

This clonotype has just a few counts. The rearrangement uses TRBV7-9 and TRBJ1-2, with D hard to call. Germline CDR1 SEHNR, CDR2 FQNEAQ (reference sequence). This CDR3 is built from 15 residues. V shed 5 bases and J shed 5 bases, with 18 bases lying between them. The CDR3 is CASSRQSSDPYGYTF. The DNA of the CDR3 is TGTGCCAGCAGCCGTCAAAGCAGTGACCCTTATGGCTACACCTTC.

This clonotype was seen many times. The CDR3 nucleotides are TGTGCCAGCAGCCCTGGGACAGTCAATGAGCAGTTCTTC. Protein product: CASSPGTVNEQFF. This chain links TRBV12-3 or TRBV12-4 with TRBJ2-1, with 7 bases identical to TRBD1. V shed 6 bases, J shed 6 bases, and the junction held 5 bases outside the gene matches. The CDR3 loop spans 13 amino acids.

Many counts were recorded for this clonotype. This rearrangement joins TRBV7-9 to TRBJ2-1; 8 nucleotides agree with TRBD2. The V segment lost 1 base and the J segment 4 bases; nucleotides outside the gene matches: 6. Germline V gene data show CDR1 as SEHNR and CDR2 as FQNEAQ (reference sequence). The CDR3 totals 16 residues. The CDR3, as DNA: TGTGCCAGCAGCTTAGTCGGAGCGGGAGAGTACAATGAGCAGTTCTTC. Residues: CASSLVGAGEYNEQFF.

The table lists this clonotype with many counts. The chain combines TRBV10-3 with TRBJ2-3; D gene unclear. This CDR3 spans 13 amino acids. CDR1 is ENHRY and CDR2 is SYGVKD in the germline V gene. The V end was cut by 10 bases, the J end by 0 bases, with 11 bases between. The CDR3 region is CATRLGSTDTQYF. The DNA for the CDR3 is TGTGCCACACGGCTAGGAAGCACAGATACGCAGTATTTT.

This clonotype was detected ten times or more. The V and J genes are TRBV29-1 and TRBJ2-2, with 7 bases lining up with TRBD2. The CDR3 sequence is 14 residues long. J gave up 0 bases and V 5 bases, and 3 bases lay outside the gene matches. Germline V gives CDR1 SQVTM, CDR2 ANQGSEA. The CDR3 protein is CSVRGGPNTGELFF. The CDR3 nucleotides read TGCAGCGTTCGCGGGGGTCCGAACACCGGGGAGCTGTTTTTT.

The chain couples TRBV5-1 to TRBJ2-2, with D possibly being TRBD2 (6 bases). CDR3 length equals 15 residues. The V end was cut by 5 bases, the J end by 1 base, with 12 bases between. From germline, CDR1 is SGHRS and CDR2 YFSETQ. CDR3 bases: TGCGCCAGCAGTGAGGGACTGGTGAACACCGGGGAGCTGTTTTTT. This sequence encodes CASSEGLVNTGELFF.

This clonotype appeared many times. J is TRBJ1-3 and V is TRBV6-1; D perhaps matches TRBD1 (6 bases). The CDR3 sequence is 17 residues long. V was cut by 2 bases and J by 0 bases, with 14 bases left in between. CDR1 and CDR2 from the germline V gene are MNHNS and SASEGT. The CDR3 region has the DNA TGTGCCAGCAGTGAATTACAGGGCCGGCACTCTGGAAACACCATATATTTT. Translation gives CASSELQGRHSGNTIYF.

J is TRBJ2-5 and V is TRBV12-3 or TRBV12-4; 11 bases map to TRBD2. This CDR3 is 15 amino acids long. The V gene end was trimmed by 4 bases and the J gene end by 5 bases; junction bases not matched to a gene: 6. The CDR3, as DNA: TGTGCCAGCAGTTCACTAGCGGGGGATCGTGAGACCCAGTACTTC. This translates into CASSSLAGDRETQYF.

V gene TRBV20-1 combines with J gene TRBJ1-2; TRBD1 agrees at 7 bases. This CDR3 spans 14 amino acids. Germline CDR1 is DFQATT and CDR2 is SNEGSKA (reference sequence). V was pared by 0 bases and J by 6 bases, with 7 bases of the junction left unmatched. CDR3 coding DNA: TGCAGTGCTAGAGAACTCCGGGACAGCCATGGCTACACCTTC. Amino acids: CSARELRDSHGYTF.

The gene calls are TRBV6-2 or TRBV6-3 and TRBJ2-7, with a possible D match to TRBD2 (6 bases). Trimming left V 7 bases short and J 2 bases short, with 12 bases between. The CDR3 has 13 residues. The germline CDR1 and CDR2 sequences are MNHEY and SVGEGT. CDR3 DNA: TGTGCCAGCATGGGGGGTAATACCTACGAGCAGTACTTC. Residues: CASMGGNTYEQYF.

This clonotype was seen at least ten times. The rearrangement links TRBV5-1 to TRBJ2-3, with TRBD2 identical over 11 bases. The germline CDR1 and CDR2 sequences are SGHRS and YFSETQ. The CDR3 runs 16 residues. J lost 5 bases, V lost 0 bases, and 5 bases had no gene match. This chain's CDR3 is CASSLGLAGIVDTQYF. Written as DNA, the CDR3 is TGCGCCAGCAGCTTGGGACTAGCGGGGATTGTAGATACGCAGTATTTT.